The sequence of this T cell receptor (beta chain) was determined in a study of blood T cells in healthy people across ages (dated by TCRdb to between 2014 and 2017). Regarding the research as a whole: In model experiments, template switching captured about one uniquely barcoded TCR beta cDNA molecule for every two T cells. To avoid experimental bias, donors of different ages were randomly spread across the sequencing lanes. Using deep sequencing normalized with unique cDNA molecular identifiers, the study measured how TCR beta repertoire diversity changes with age. The study analyzed two additional independent replicas of 1 million unique cDNA reads from the same blood draw for two donors, one aged 18 to 30 and one aged 80 or older. The donors were divided into four age groups: young (average around 16 years), middle-aged (approximately 39), aged (about 62) and long-lived (roughly 82).

This clonotype was counted between two and nine times. Its cognate antigen has yet to be identified. Base qualities were left out, and no much larger clone turns up one base away. The roughly 42 donors, aged about 6 to 100 years, were systemically healthy Caucasian individuals from Russia. Each donor gave approximately 9.3 milliliters of peripheral blood, collected into EDTA-treated Vacutainer tubes. Ficoll-Paque density-gradient centrifugation was used to isolate PBMCs, with at least 6 million obtained per sample. Total RNA, at least 6 micrograms per sample, was extracted from PBMCs with Trizol reagent. For every donor, flow cytometry on a PBMC aliquot measured the percentage of naive CD45RAhigh/CD27high T cells. Overall results and qualifications from the work: Compared with the aged group, more naive CD4+ T cells, fewer expanded clones and increased TCR diversity were shown by the long-lived group, suggesting age selection. A strong correlation was found between observed TCR beta diversity and the percentage of naive T cells measured by flow cytometry. Observed TCR beta diversity per million T cells fell roughly linearly with age, and a significant reduction was already apparent by age roughly 40. Since profiling was done on bulk unsorted PBMCs, naive and antigen-experienced compartments could not be conclusively compared. Donor CMV infection status was unknown, potentially confounding age-related changes in expanded clonotypes. Estimates of total diversity based on one million sequenced T cells were considered lower bounds and underestimates.

Library prep was done by 5' RACE. Sequencing instrument: Illumina HiSeq 2500. A second PCR of roughly 7 to 11 cycles was performed with a sample-barcoded 5' primer and a J-beta primer mix. A unique molecular identifier was introduced onto each TCR beta cDNA molecule by a template-switch 5' adaptor carrying 12 random nucleotides. At least 2.5 million CDR3-containing paired-end reads were obtained from each sample. First-strand cDNA synthesis was performed from all RNA using the Mint cDNA synthesis kit, with priming by a TRBC-specific oligonucleotide. Following uracil-DNA glycosylase treatment, a first 18-cycle PCR with universal primers M1SS and BC2_uni_R was performed on all cDNA. The original pipeline was this. For normalization, 1 million high-quality reads, each with a distinct molecular identifier, were randomly selected from each sample. Instead of being binned into consensus sequences, reads with shared molecular identifiers were discarded. CDR3 identification, clonotype clustering and error correction used MiTCR with a Q25 quality threshold and the strictest error-elimination algorithm. A nonparametric unseen species model using Euler transformation provided a lower-bound estimate of total TCR beta diversity. The raw public reads went through TCRdb reprocessing: fastp at Q25, MiXCR clone calling, in-frame beta chains kept. Each CDR3 protein appears once, grouped with its most common genes and DNA. These V and J calls derive from TCRdb rather than the authors' analysis. The sample has nearly 1 million distinct CDR3 sequences on record, about 51% of them singletons. Clones ranked in the top ten supply about 22% of the sample.

This sequence originates from a woman aged 55-75 years in good health. The sequenced sample consisted of blood.

DNA sequence: TGTGCCAGCAGTTTTAGGGGTTCTACTAATGAAAAACTGTTTTTT. Its amino acids are CASSFRGSTNEKLFF. Here the chain combines TRBV27 and TRBJ1-4; TRBD1 is a possible D gene, resting on 5 matching bases. The CDR3 starts with the cysteine, ends with the phenylalanine, and has 15 residues. Here the CDR3 DNA is all that survives: 45 bases in frame from base 1. CDR1 and CDR2 were assigned from the germline V gene (reference sequence) as MNHEY and SMNVEV. V loses 3 bases of germline sequence and J loses 2 bases, and the interval between the two ends is 10 bases. When the CDR3 is completed using the reference TRBV27 and TRBJ1-4 genes on either side, the full variable domain is EAQVTQNPRYLITVTGKKLTVTCSQNMNHEYMSWYRQDPGLGLRQIYYSMNVEVTDKGDVPEGYKVSRKEKRNFPLILESPSPNQTSLYFCASSFRGSTNEKLFFGSGTQLSVL.